This entry lists 18 T cell receptor beta chains sequenced from one sample in a study of T-cell memory formation after mild COVID-19. In TCRdb, the 5' RACE reads were re-called with MiXCR into one record per CDR3 protein. Of around 210,000 distinct CDR3 sequences in the sample, more than 8% were seen once. The sequencing sample was made of PBMCs or a T cell subset sorted from them (not recorded which). The receptors were gathered from a young man who had mild COVID-19 (a few samples of this study predate the infection). Cell type and time point are not known.

The sample holds many counts of this clonotype. The J gene is TRBJ2-1, the V gene TRBV4-3; a weak D match, TRBD2 (5 bases). The V end was cut by 1 base, the J end by 6 bases, with 7 bases between. The length of the CDR3 is 13 residues. Per germline, CDR1 LGHNA and CDR2 YSLEER. CDR3 in amino acids: CASSQGRSNEQFF. For the CDR3, the DNA is TGCGCCAGCAGCCAAGGGAGGTCCAATGAGCAGTTCTTC.

This clonotype was detected ten times or more. The gene calls are TRBV7-9 and TRBJ2-7; 9 bases match TRBD1. CDR3 length: 15 amino acids. Per the germline V gene, CDR1 is SEHNR and CDR2 is FQNEAQ (reference sequence). J was trimmed by 6 bases and V by 6 bases; bases with no gene match: 12. The CDR3 here is CASSYQPGQGSEQYF. CDR3 sequence (DNA): TGTGCCAGCAGTTACCAGCCGGGACAGGGCTCCGAGCAGTACTTC.

The chain carries TRBV7-3 and TRBJ2-3; possibly TRBD1 for D (5 bases). Trimming left V 2 bases short and J 4 bases short, with 7 bases between. In germline, CDR1 is SGHTA, CDR2 FQGTGA. The CDR3 covers 13 residues. Here the CDR3 reads CASSLQGADTQYF. The CDR3, as DNA: TGTGCCAGCAGCTTACAAGGGGCAGATACGCAGTATTTT.

This clonotype came up a few times. The rearrangement links TRBV19 to TRBJ1-1, with TRBD1 identical over 9 bases. Trimming removed 5 bases from V and 6 bases from J; junction bases left unmatched: 4. CDR3 length: 13 amino acids. The germline gives CDR1 LNHDA, CDR2 SQIVND (reference sequence). This chain's CDR3 is CASSPGQGAEAFF. The CDR3 nucleotides are TGTGCCAGTAGTCCGGGACAGGGCGCTGAAGCTTTCTTT.

A few counts support this clonotype. The CDR3 coding sequence is TGTGCCATCAGTGATAGGGCAGGGGGCCCCACAGATACGCAGTATTTT. Residues: CAISDRAGGPTDTQYF. The V and J genes are TRBV10-3 and TRBJ2-3; 8 nucleotides match TRBD1. The ends lost 3 bases at V and 2 bases at J; junction bases unmatched: 7. The V gene's germline CDR1 is ENHRY and CDR2 SYGVKD. The CDR3 extends over 16 amino acids.

This chain uses TRBV2 with TRBJ2-2, with D hard to call. The CDR3 sequence is 17 residues long. In germline, CDR1 is SNHLY, CDR2 FYNNEI. Trimming cost V 2 bases and J 2 bases, with 15 bases left between them. CDR3 sequence: CASSELSLRKNTGELFF. The CDR3 nucleotides are TGTGCCAGCAGTGAACTGTCGTTGAGGAAAAACACCGGGGAGCTGTTTTTT.

This clonotype was detected many times. In DNA, the CDR3 is TGTGCCAGCAGCAACAACGACAGGGAGGTAGTGGCCGGGGAGCTGTTTTTT. The encoded protein is CASSNNDREVVAGELFF. The rearrangement joins TRBV7-8 to TRBJ2-2; D is perhaps TRBD1 (7 bases). V shed 5 bases and J shed 6 bases, with 22 bases lying between them. In germline, CDR1 is SGHVS, CDR2 FQNEAQ. The CDR3 totals 17 residues.

V gene TRBV5-1 combines with J gene TRBJ2-1; unclear D gene. Germline lookup yields CDR1 SGHRS and CDR2 YFSETQ. The CDR3 is 15 amino acids. With 0 bases removed from V and 0 bases from J, the gap between germline ends came to 7 bases. The chain's CDR3 is CASSLDSTSYNEQFF. The DNA for the CDR3 is TGCGCCAGCAGCTTGGACAGTACCTCCTACAATGAGCAGTTCTTC.

This sequence joins TRBV7-3 and TRBJ2-1; the match to TRBD1 covers 7 bases. The CDR3 totals 15 residues. The germline V gene encodes CDR1 SGHTA and CDR2 FQGTGA. Trimming removed 4 bases from V and 9 bases from J; junction bases left unmatched: 12. CDR3 sequence reads: CASSYRQGGPVEQFF. The CDR3 DNA is TGTGCCAGCAGCTACAGACAGGGTGGTCCGGTTGAGCAGTTCTTC.

This clonotype was detected many times. The chain links TRBV4-2 to TRBJ2-2; D is unresolved. The CDR3 extends over 14 amino acids. V was clipped by 0 bases and J by 5 bases, with 7 bases between them. Germline lookup yields CDR1 LGHNA and CDR2 YNFKEQ. CDR3 DNA: TGTGCCAGCAGCCAAGATTACGGGACCGGGGAGCTGTTTTTT. Translated, it gives CASSQDYGTGELFF.

The chain recombines TRBV10-3 with TRBJ2-3; D not resolved. Trimming removed 10 bases from V and 1 base from J, with 6 bases in between. This CDR3 spans 11 amino acids. CDR1 ENHRY and CDR2 SYGVKD come from the germline V gene. CDR3 nucleotides: TGTGCCACCGGCGGCACAGATACGCAGTATTTT. Translating it yields CATGGTDTQYF.

This clonotype was recorded at least ten times. This chain connects TRBV20-1 to TRBJ1-3; the D is unclear. CDR1 and CDR2 (germline): DFQATT, SNEGSKA (reference sequence). V was trimmed by 2 bases and J by 2 bases, leaving 13 bases between them. CDR3 length: 15 amino acids. The chain's CDR3 is CSARRSLVPGNTIYF. In nucleotides, the CDR3 is TGCAGTGCTAGACGGTCACTTGTCCCTGGAAACACCATATATTTT.

This rearrangement joins TRBV20-1 to TRBJ1-1; D remains unclear. The CDR3 is 13 amino acids. Trimming removed 1 base at V and 6 bases at J, with 12 bases between. The V gene's germline CDR1 is DFQATT and CDR2 SNEGSKA (reference sequence). Here the CDR3 DNA reads TGCAGTGCTAGAGGGGCGGGAGGCCCTGAAGCTTTCTTT. Its protein product is CSARGAGGPEAFF.

This clonotype has a handful of counts. The chain links TRBV7-3 to TRBJ2-1; tentative D call: TRBD1 (5 bases). V lost 5 bases and J 5 bases, leaving 10 bases between the germline ends. The germline gives CDR1 SGHTA, CDR2 FQGTGA. The CDR3 has 13 residues. In DNA form, the CDR3 reads TGTGCCAGCAGCCCCGGCAGGGACAATGAGCAGTTCTTC. This codes for CASSPGRDNEQFF. Looking up the rest from reference TRBV7-3 and TRBJ2-1 gives the full variable domain: GAGVSQTPSNKVTEKGKYVELRCDPISGHTALYWYRQSLGQGPEFLIYFQGTGAADDSGLPNDRFFAVRPEGSVSTLKIQRTERGDSAVYLCASSPGRDNEQFFGPGTRLTVL.

There are a few counts of this clonotype. The chain uses TRBV28 and TRBJ2-1; 12 bases line up with TRBD2. Germline V gene lookup returns CDR1 MDHEN and CDR2 SYDVKM. CDR3 length: 15 amino acids. V was pared by 6 bases and J by 4 bases, with 4 bases of the junction left unmatched. The CDR3 protein is CASSIGTSGYNEQFF. The CDR3 DNA sequence: TGTGCCAGCAGCATCGGGACTAGCGGGTACAATGAGCAGTTCTTC.

This clonotype was counted at least ten times. J is TRBJ2-3 and V is TRBV20-1, with D perhaps matching TRBD1 (6 bases). V was trimmed by 3 bases and J by 0 bases, leaving 13 bases between them. Germline CDR1 reads DFQATT; CDR2 reads SNEGSKA (reference sequence). This CDR3 comprises 15 residues. The CDR3 loop reads CSARDSRISTDTQYF. CDR3 in DNA: TGCAGTGCTAGGGACAGCCGGATTAGCACAGATACGCAGTATTTT.

The gene calls are TRBV29-1 and TRBJ1-5; D gene ambiguous. Germline CDR1 is SQVTM and CDR2 is ANQGSEA. The V and J ends lost 4 bases and 11 bases respectively, with 18 bases between them. The CDR3 totals 13 residues. CDR3 protein: CSVVVSATGAQHF. The CDR3, as DNA: TGCAGCGTTGTTGTTTCAGCGACGGGAGCCCAGCATTTT.

Here the CDR3 DNA reads TGCAGCGTTGAAGTACCGCGCGGCTACACCTTC. This sequence encodes CSVEVPRGYTF. The chain is built from TRBV29-1 and TRBJ1-2; D gene ambiguous. Germline loops: CDR1 SQVTM, CDR2 ANQGSEA. V gave up 1 base and J gave up 8 bases, with 8 bases separating them. The CDR3 extends over 11 amino acids.